Listed below are T cell receptor beta chains from one sample, sequenced in a study of cytomegalovirus exposure and HLA in healthy donors. Libraries were prepared by immunoSEQ multiplex PCR; TCRdb keeps only in-frame clonotypes and omits some of them. The data hold 130,000 to 150,000 clones, with more than 75% observed a single time. The specimen sequenced was PBMCs. These receptors were taken from a female donor in good health and CMV-seronegative. Both conserved end residues are part of each CDR3. Each record gives: D gene, clone size, J gene, V gene, CDR3 DNA, CDR3 protein. The D gene is left open where the match is weak. Size tells how often a clone was seen (once, few, many) or the class of an expanded clone, and some rows leave it out.

d_gene: -
abundance: -
j_gene: TRBJ2-7
v_gene: TRBV28
CDR3nt: TGTGCCAGCAGTTTAGGGGGGACGGAGTCCTACGAGCAGTACTTC
CDR3aa: CASSLGGTESYEQYF

d_gene: TRBD1
abundance: -
j_gene: TRBJ2-5
v_gene: TRBV7-9
CDR3nt: TGTGCCAGCAGCCCCCGGACAGGTGAGGGGGAGACCCAGTACTTC
CDR3aa: CASSPRTGEGETQYF

d_gene: TRBD1
abundance: -
j_gene: TRBJ1-2
v_gene: TRBV30
CDR3nt: TGTGCCTGGACAATCGCGACCGGGACAGGGGCGAGCTATGGCTACACCTTC
CDR3aa: CAWTIATGTGASYGYTF

d_gene: TRBD1
abundance: -
j_gene: TRBJ2-7
v_gene: TRBV19
CDR3nt: TGTGCCAGTAGTACCTCTTCAGGAACAGGGGTAGGCGAGCAGTACTTC
CDR3aa: CASSTSSGTGVGEQYF

d_gene: TRBD1
abundance: -
j_gene: TRBJ2-7
v_gene: TRBV7-9
CDR3nt: TGTTCCAGCAGCACGGACAGGGACGAGCAGTACTTC
CDR3aa: CSSSTDRDEQYF

d_gene: TRBD1
abundance: -
j_gene: TRBJ1-2
v_gene: TRBV7-9
CDR3nt: TGTGCCAGCAGCCCCGGGCAGGGGGCTTTCTATGGCTACACCTTC
CDR3aa: CASSPGQGAFYGYTF

d_gene: TRBD1
abundance: -
j_gene: TRBJ2-1
v_gene: TRBV29-1
CDR3nt: TGCAGCGGCCGACAGGGGGCGTACAGTGAGCAGTTCTTC
CDR3aa: CSGRQGAYSEQFF

d_gene: -
abundance: once
j_gene: TRBJ2-7
v_gene: TRBV2
CDR3nt: TGTGCCAGCAGTGATCGTAGGGAGAGCGAGCAGTACTTC
CDR3aa: CASSDRRESEQYF

d_gene: -
abundance: -
j_gene: TRBJ2-5
v_gene: TRBV18
CDR3nt: TGTGCCAGCTCACCCCCCATTGGACTAGAGACCCAGTACTTC
CDR3aa: CASSPPIGLETQYF

d_gene: -
abundance: -
j_gene: TRBJ2-1
v_gene: TRBV28
CDR3nt: TGTGCCAGCAGTTTATCTCCAGGATCAAATGAGCAGTTCTTC
CDR3aa: CASSLSPGSNEQFF

d_gene: -
abundance: -
j_gene: TRBJ1-5
v_gene: TRBV2
CDR3nt: TGTGCCAGCAGTGAATCGCGGGGGAATCAGCCCCAGCACTTT
CDR3aa: CASSESRGNQPQHF

d_gene: -
abundance: -
j_gene: TRBJ1-1
v_gene: TRBV11-1
CDR3nt: TGTGCCAGCAGCTTCGGGGAGGGGGGGACTGAAGCTTTCTTT
CDR3aa: CASSFGEGGTEAFF

d_gene: TRBD1
abundance: -
j_gene: TRBJ1-1
v_gene: TRBV6-5
CDR3nt: TGTGCCAGCAGTTCCAGGACAGGGGTGAACACTGAAGCTTTCTTT
CDR3aa: CASSSRTGVNTEAFF

d_gene: -
abundance: -
j_gene: TRBJ1-2
v_gene: TRBV9
CDR3nt: TGTGCCAGCAGCGTTCGTTCGGGAGGCTACACCTTC
CDR3aa: CASSVRSGGYTF

d_gene: -
abundance: -
j_gene: TRBJ1-4
v_gene: TRBV11-2
CDR3nt: TGTGCCAGCAGCTTAGGCAGGGGCCATGATGAAAAACTGTTTTTT
CDR3aa: CASSLGRGHDEKLFF

d_gene: TRBD2
abundance: -
j_gene: TRBJ2-1
v_gene: TRBV27
CDR3nt: TGTGCCAGCAGTCCGCAGACTAGCCCCTCATTCGATGAGCAGTTCTTC
CDR3aa: CASSPQTSPSFDEQFF

d_gene: -
abundance: -
j_gene: TRBJ2-7
v_gene: TRBV25-1
CDR3nt: TGTGCCACCACGACAGGCTCCTACGAGCAGTACTTC
CDR3aa: CATTTGSYEQYF